The source of this T cell receptor beta chain is a study of CD8 T cells in ankylosing spondylitis. Study conclusions and caveats: Seemingly distinctive of ankylosing spondylitis blood was a TCR beta motif formed by eight highly homologous variants. The clones that were linked to disease were reported to be significantly enriched in matched synovial fluid samples from ankylosing spondylitis patients.

MiXCR was run by TCRdb on the 5' RACE reads, yielding one entry per CDR3 protein. This sample has 200,000 to 250,000 distinct CDR3 sequences; approximately 7.4% occur once, and the top ten carry 14%. The CDR3 length is 16 residues. CDR1 MNHEY and CDR2 SVGEGT come from the germline V gene. Between the trimmed V and J ends, which lost 4 bases and 4 bases, there was a span of 16 bases. This clonotype has ten or more counts. Antigen: not known. Input material: blood, either unsorted or a sorted T cell fraction (not recorded which). The sequence came from a male donor with ankylosing spondylitis. V and J are TRBV6-2 or TRBV6-3 and TRBJ2-2; D is perhaps TRBD1 (6 bases). CDR3 DNA sequence: TGTGCCAGCAGTTCTTCTTGGGGGCGCAGCACCGGGGAGCTGTTTTTT. It codes for CASSSSWGRSTGELFF.